This record concerns one T cell receptor beta chain sequence. The record originates from a study of PD-1 blockade in classical Hodgkin lymphoma. Each patient relapsed following autologous stem cell transplantation, and prior brentuximab vedotin exposure differed. There are 15 residues in the CDR3. Per germline, CDR1 SGHTA and CDR2 FQGNSA. The V and J ends lost 4 bases and 5 bases, in that order; junction bases with no gene match: 6. Generated by immunoSEQ multiplex PCR, the TCRdb table keeps only in-frame clones and is missing some. The table has around 66,000 clones, over 70% seen once; the top ten hold just over 9%.

The TCR sequence derives from a human donor with classical Hodgkin lymphoma. The source material was peripheral blood mononuclear cells (PBMCs), sampled before the second cycle of nivolumab. This rearrangement joins TRBV7-2 to TRBJ1-2, with TRBD1 matching 11 bases. CDR3 nucleotide sequence: TGTGCCAGCAGCTCCTTGGGACAGGGGGTATATGGCTACACCTTC. Residues: CASSSLGQGVYGYTF.